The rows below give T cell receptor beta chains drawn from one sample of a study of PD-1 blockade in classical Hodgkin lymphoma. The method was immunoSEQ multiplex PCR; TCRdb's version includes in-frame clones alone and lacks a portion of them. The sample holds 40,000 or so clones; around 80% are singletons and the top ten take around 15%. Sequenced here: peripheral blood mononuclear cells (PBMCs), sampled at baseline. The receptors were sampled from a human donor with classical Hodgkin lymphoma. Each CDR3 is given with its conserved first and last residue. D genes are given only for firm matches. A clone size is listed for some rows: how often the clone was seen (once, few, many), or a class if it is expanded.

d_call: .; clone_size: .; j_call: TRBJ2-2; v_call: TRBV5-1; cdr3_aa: CASSLAGDTGELFF; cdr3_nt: TGCGCCAGCAGCTTGGCGGGGGACACCGGGGAGCTGTTTTTT
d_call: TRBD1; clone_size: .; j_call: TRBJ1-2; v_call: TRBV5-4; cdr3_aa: CASRSGQYNNYGYTF; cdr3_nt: TGTGCCAGCAGATCGGGACAGTACAATAACTATGGCTACACCTTC
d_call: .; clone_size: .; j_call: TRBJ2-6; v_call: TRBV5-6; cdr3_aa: CASSRGLSGANVLTF; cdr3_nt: TGTGCCAGCAGCAGGGGCCTCTCTGGGGCCAACGTCCTGACTTTC
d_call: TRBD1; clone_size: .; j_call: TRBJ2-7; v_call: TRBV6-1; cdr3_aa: CASSDPGQSSYEQYF; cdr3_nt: TGTGCCAGCAGTGACCCGGGACAGAGCTCCTACGAGCAGTACTTC
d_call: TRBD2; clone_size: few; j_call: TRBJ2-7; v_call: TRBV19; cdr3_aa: CASSTRTSGGVDEQYF; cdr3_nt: TGTGCCAGTAGTACCAGGACTAGCGGGGGGGTCGACGAGCAGTACTTC
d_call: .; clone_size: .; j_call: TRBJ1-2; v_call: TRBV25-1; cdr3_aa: CASSEPASYGYTF; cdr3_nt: TGTGCCAGCAGTGAACCTGCCAGCTATGGCTACACCTTC
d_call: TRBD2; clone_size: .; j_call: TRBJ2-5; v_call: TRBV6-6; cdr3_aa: CASSPRASGETQYF; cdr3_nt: TGTGCCAGCAGCCCCCGGGCTAGCGGTGAGACCCAGTACTTC
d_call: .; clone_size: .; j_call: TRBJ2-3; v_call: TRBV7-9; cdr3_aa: CASSLSLRRGRLTDTQYF; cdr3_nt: TGTGCCAGCAGCTTAAGTCTTCGAAGGGGAAGACTCACAGATACGCAGTATTTT
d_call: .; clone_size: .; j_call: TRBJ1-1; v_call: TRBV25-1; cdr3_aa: CASSEITAWDQAFF; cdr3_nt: TGTGCCAGCAGTGAGATAACCGCCTGGGACCAAGCTTTCTTT
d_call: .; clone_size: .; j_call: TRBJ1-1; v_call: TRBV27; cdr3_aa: CASSLQHHTEAFF; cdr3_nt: TGTGCCAGCAGTTTACAGCACCACACTGAAGCTTTCTTT
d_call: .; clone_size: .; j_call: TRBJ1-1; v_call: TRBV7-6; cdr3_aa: CASSLASKGGYTEAFF; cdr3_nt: TGTGCCAGCAGCTTAGCATCTAAGGGAGGATACACTGAAGCTTTCTTT
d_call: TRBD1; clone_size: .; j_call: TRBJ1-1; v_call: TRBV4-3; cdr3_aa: CASGSRDRYTEAFF; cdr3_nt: TGCGCCAGCGGAAGCCGGGACAGGTACACTGAAGCTTTCTTT
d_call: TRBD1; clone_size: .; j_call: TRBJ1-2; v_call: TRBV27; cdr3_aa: CASSLLGQAYGDYTF; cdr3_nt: TGTGCCAGCAGTCTGTTGGGACAGGCTTATGGAGACTACACCTTC
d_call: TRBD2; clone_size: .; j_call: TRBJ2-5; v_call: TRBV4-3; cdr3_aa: CASSQGRLAGGFRETQYF; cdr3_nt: TGCGCCAGCAGCCAAGGGAGGCTAGCGGGGGGATTTAGGGAGACCCAGTACTTC
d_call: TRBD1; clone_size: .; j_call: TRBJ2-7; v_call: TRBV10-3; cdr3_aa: CAISESMGQGVYEQYF; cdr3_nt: TGTGCCATCAGTGAGTCGATGGGACAGGGGGTGTACGAGCAGTACTTC
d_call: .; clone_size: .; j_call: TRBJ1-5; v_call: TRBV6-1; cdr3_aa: CASITTVNSNQPQHF; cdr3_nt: TGTGCCAGCATCACAACAGTGAATAGCAATCAGCCCCAGCATTTT
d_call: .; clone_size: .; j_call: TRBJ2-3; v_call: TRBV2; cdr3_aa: CASSETSFRSPSTDTQYF; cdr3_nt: TGTGCCAGCAGTGAAACCAGCTTTAGATCTCCAAGCACAGATACGCAGTATTTT
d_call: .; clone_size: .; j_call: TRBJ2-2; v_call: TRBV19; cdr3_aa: CASSIEPGDTGELFF; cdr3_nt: TGTGCCAGTAGTATAGAACCGGGAGACACCGGGGAGCTGTTTTTT
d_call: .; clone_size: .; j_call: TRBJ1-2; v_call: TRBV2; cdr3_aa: CAINWDYGYTF; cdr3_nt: TGTGCCATCAACTGGGACTATGGCTACACCTTC
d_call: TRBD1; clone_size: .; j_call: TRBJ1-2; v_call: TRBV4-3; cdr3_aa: CASSLRTGGNYGYTF; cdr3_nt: TGCGCCAGCAGCTTACGGACAGGGGGCAACTATGGCTACACCTTC
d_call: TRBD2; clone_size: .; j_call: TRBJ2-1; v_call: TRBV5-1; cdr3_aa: CASSGSGLAGGEQFF; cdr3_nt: TGCGCCAGCAGCGGGTCGGGACTAGCGGGGGGTGAGCAGTTCTTC
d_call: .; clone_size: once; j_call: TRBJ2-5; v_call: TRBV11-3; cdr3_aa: CASSAGTGILQETQYF; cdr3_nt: TGTGCCAGCAGCGCAGGGACGGGGATCCTCCAAGAGACCCAGTACTTC
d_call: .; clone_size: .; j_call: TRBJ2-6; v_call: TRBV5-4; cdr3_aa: CASSLNRDGTSGANVLTF; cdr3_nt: TGTGCCAGCAGCTTGAACCGGGACGGTACCTCTGGGGCCAACGTCCTGACTTTC
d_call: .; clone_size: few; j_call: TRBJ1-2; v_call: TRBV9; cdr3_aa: CASSVVGTGPEGYTF; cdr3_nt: TGTGCCAGCAGCGTAGTTGGAACAGGCCCGGAGGGCTACACCTTC
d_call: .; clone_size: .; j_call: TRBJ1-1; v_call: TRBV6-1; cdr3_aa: CASKKRLNTEAFF; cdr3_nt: TGTGCCAGCAAGAAGCGCCTGAACACTGAAGCTTTCTTT
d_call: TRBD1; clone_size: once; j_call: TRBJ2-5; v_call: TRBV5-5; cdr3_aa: CASSLGQGIGQETQYF; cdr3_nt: TGTGCCAGCAGCTTGGGACAGGGTATCGGCCAAGAGACCCAGTACTTC
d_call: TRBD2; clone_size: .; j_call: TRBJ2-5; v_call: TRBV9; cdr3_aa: CASSVGLAGRETQYF; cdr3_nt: TGTGCCAGCAGCGTAGGTCTAGCGGGGCGGGAGACCCAGTACTTC
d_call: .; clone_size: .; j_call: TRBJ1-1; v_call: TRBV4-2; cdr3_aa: CASSQLQGMNTEAFF; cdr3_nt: TGTGCCAGCAGCCAGCTACAGGGCATGAACACTGAAGCTTTCTTT
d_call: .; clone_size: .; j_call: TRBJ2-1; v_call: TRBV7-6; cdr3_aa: CASSLHHGLYNEQFF; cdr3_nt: TGTGCCAGCAGCTTGCACCACGGTCTATACAATGAGCAGTTCTTC
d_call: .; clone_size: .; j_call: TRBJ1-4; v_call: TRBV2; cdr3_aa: CASAEPATNEKLFF; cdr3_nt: TGTGCCAGCGCTGAGCCTGCAACTAATGAAAAACTGTTTTTT
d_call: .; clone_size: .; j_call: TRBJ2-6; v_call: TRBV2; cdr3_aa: CASSDSGANVLTF; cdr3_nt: TGTGCCAGCAGTGATTCTGGGGCCAACGTCCTGACTTTC
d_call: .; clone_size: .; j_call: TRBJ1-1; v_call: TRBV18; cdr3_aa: CASSPGGGDTEAFF; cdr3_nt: TGTGCCAGCTCACCAGGAGGGGGGGACACTGAAGCTTTCTTT
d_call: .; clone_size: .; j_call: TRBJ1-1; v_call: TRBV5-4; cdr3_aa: CASSLVGRENTEAFF; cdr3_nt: TGTGCCAGCAGCTTGGTGGGACGGGAGAACACTGAAGCTTTCTTT
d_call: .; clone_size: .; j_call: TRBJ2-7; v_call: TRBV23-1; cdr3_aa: CASTTAADTYHYEQYF; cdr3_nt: TGCGCCAGCACCACAGCCGCGGACACCTATCATTACGAGCAGTACTTC
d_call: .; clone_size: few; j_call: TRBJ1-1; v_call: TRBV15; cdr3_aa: CATSRAGLMNTEAFF; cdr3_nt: TGTGCCACCAGCAGAGCGGGGCTTATGAACACTGAAGCTTTCTTT
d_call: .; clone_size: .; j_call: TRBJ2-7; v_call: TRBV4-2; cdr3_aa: CASSLRGNEQYF; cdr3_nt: TGTGCCAGCAGCTTGCGGGGAAACGAGCAGTACTTC
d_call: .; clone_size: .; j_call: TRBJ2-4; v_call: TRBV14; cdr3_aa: CASSQATRWTRENIQYF; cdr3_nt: TGTGCCAGCAGCCAGGCAACCAGGTGGACCCGGGAAAACATTCAGTACTTC
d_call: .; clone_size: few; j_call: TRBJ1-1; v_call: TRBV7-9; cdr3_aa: CASSLPGTAFF; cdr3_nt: TGTGCCAGCAGCTTACCGGGAACGGCTTTCTTT
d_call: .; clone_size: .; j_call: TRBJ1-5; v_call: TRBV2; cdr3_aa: CASSTGNQPQHF; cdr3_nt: TGTGCCAGCAGCACAGGGAATCAGCCCCAGCATTTT
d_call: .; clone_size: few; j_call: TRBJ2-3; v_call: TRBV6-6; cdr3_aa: CASNDMWVFTDTQYF; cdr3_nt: TGTGCCAGCAATGACATGTGGGTCTTCACAGATACGCAGTATTTT
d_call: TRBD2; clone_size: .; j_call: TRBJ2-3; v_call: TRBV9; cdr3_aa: CASSVGSLAGATDTQYF; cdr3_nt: TGTGCCAGCAGCGTAGGGTCCCTAGCGGGTGCCACAGATACGCAGTATTTT
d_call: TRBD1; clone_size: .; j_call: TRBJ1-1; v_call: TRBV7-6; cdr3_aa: CASSLGQGPNTEAFF; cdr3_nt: TGTGCCAGCAGCCTGGGACAGGGCCCGAACACTGAAGCTTTCTTT
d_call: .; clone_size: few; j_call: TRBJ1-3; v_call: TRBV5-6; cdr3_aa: CASSLEHTIYF; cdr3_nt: TGTGCCAGCAGCTTGGAACACACCATATATTTT
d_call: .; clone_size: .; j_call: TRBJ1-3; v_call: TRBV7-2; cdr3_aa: CASSLYIAGNTIYF; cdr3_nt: TGTGCCAGCAGCTTATATATAGCTGGAAACACCATATATTTT
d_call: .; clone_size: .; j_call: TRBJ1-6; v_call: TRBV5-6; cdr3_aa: CASSYGIYNSPLHF; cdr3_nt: TGTGCCAGCAGCTACGGGATCTATAATTCACCCCTCCACTTT
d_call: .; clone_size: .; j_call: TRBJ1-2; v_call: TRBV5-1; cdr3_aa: CASSLGEPYYGYTF; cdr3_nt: TGCGCCAGCAGCTTAGGAGAACCATACTATGGCTACACCTTC
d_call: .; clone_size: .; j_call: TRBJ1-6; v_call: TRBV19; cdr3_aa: CASTPVGATYNSPLHF; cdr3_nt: TGTGCCAGTACCCCCGTGGGGGCTACCTATAATTCACCCCTCCACTTT
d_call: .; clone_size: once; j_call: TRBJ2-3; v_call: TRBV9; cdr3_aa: CATSRQGADTQYF; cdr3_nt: TGTGCCACTTCAAGGCAAGGAGCGGATACGCAGTATTTT
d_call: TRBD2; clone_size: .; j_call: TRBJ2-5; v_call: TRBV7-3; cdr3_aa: CASSPLGGVQETQYF; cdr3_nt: TGTGCCAGCAGCCCTTTGGGGGGGGTCCAAGAGACCCAGTACTTC
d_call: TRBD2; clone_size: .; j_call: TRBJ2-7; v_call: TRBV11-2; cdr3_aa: CASSQAGGSEVYEQYF; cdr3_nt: TGTGCCAGCAGCCAGGCGGGGGGCTCTGAAGTGTACGAGCAGTACTTC
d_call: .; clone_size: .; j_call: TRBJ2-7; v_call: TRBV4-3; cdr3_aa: CASSQDLVYEQYF; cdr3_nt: TGCGCCAGCAGCCAAGATTTGGTGTACGAGCAGTACTTC